The clone carrying this T cell receptor (beta chain) was found once. The CDR3 is 17 residues long. Trimming shortened V by 1 base and J by 3 bases, and 18 bases separated the two germline ends. Germline CDR1 and CDR2: LGHDT and YNNKEL (reference sequence). Per the original data handling: Estimation of nucleated cell counts relied on the amplification of reference gene primers. Sequencing used immunoSEQ multiplex PCR; TCRdb keeps in-frame clones, though not all of them. V and J calls and clone size are those listed in that table; D and trimming were worked out from the DNA. This sample carries 200,000 to 250,000 clones, around 84% of them seen once, and the ten largest clones take 15% to 20%. The source of the sample is a study of blood T cell repertoires in COVID-19. Study information: There were acute and convalescent COVID-19 samples, and they came from the United States, Italy and Spain. PBMCs, B-cell-depleted T cells, or T cells were the source of the cDNA or gDNA that made up the material.

The clonotype was recovered from an elderly woman with active or convalescent COVID-19. The genes are TRBV3-1 (or the pseudogene TRBV3-2) and TRBJ2-5; the D gene is possibly TRBD2 (7 bases). Material: peripheral blood. CDR3 DNA sequence: TGTGCCAGCAGCCAAGTGGTATTGGGGGCGGGAGAAGAGACCCAGTACTTC. It specifies CASSQVVLGAGEETQYF.